This TCR beta chain was recorded in a study of cytomegalovirus exposure and HLA in healthy donors. Study results and caveats: Rare sequences made up most TCRs, while some public TCRs were found in many donors. For presence/absence analyses, sequencing depth was assumed to be roughly uniform across donors.

Of note for this clone: Its target is unknown.

The primer mix had 60 Vbeta and 13 Jbeta primers. Under the authors' procedure: Later analysis identified tens of millions of unique TCR beta chains, about 11 million shared. The assay was immunoSEQ multiplex PCR, and TCRdb's table has in-frame clones only and misses some. For V, J and clone size, that table is used; D and trimming come from the DNA. Among 90,000 to 140,000 clones, 75% to 85% were seen once, and the ten largest hold approximately 2.2%. Per germline, CDR1 LGHNA and CDR2 YNFKEQ. CDR3 length: 16 residues. J lost 10 bases, V lost 5 bases, and 12 bases had no gene match. Sequencing was done on a sample of PBMCs. This chain connects TRBV4-2 to TRBJ2-1; 12 bases are a match to TRBD2. This TCR derives from a man aged 25 to 40 in good health and CMV-seronegative. This CDR3 reads CASSTGLAGGPNEQFF. CDR3 bases: TGTGCCAGCAGCACCGGGCTAGCGGGGGGGCCCAACGAGCAGTTCTTC.